This T cell receptor beta chain was profiled in a study of shared clonotypes between healthy human individuals (dated by TCRdb to about 2020). Background for the entire study: Two women and three men aged 18 to 49 years were included in the cohort. Blood TCR repertoires of five healthy adults were deeply sequenced to estimate repertoire size and the extent of clonotype sharing between individuals. Different laboratories and diverse techniques were used to prepare libraries and sequence TCR repertoires, to increase sequencing depth and limit assay-specific biases. Each donor's leukapheresis produced roughly between about 0.8 and 10 billion PBMCs. For each donor, CD4 naive and CD4 memory were each run on three plates, CD8 naive on two plates, and CD8 memory on one plate. Here is what the overall study found, with its caveats: Pairwise subsampling indicated that sequencing depth was expected to affect the degree of clonotype sharing among donors. Sampling was limited to blood, and TCR repertoires in tissue likely differ from TCR repertoires in blood. Across a handful of donors, about 4.5% of naive CD4, approximately 3.6% of naive CD8, roughly 2.3% of memory CD4, and over 0.35% of memory CD8 clonotypes were shared. Naive subsets generally had larger estimated clonotype richness than memory subsets did. Even with the large sequencing depth, rarefaction of the sorted-subset datasets indicated that sequencing was incomplete. Because the study included only a small number of donors, the genetic and exposure-history diversity represented was limited. Clonotypes shared by all four sorted-subset donors showed higher generation probabilities than non-shared clonotypes.

Concerning this clone itself: It lacks a known antigen. Per-base quality was not reported, and no clone a single base away is much larger than it.

The donors were healthy, HIV-negative adults who had no recently reported acute infections or vaccinations. Every donor was a Caucasian adult residing in Nashville, Tennessee, USA. CD4+ T cells were enriched through magnetic negative selection, after which naive cells were positively selected on CD45RA and the remaining negative fraction served as the memory subset. Blood was collected by leukapheresis, and PBMCs were isolated by Ficoll-Histopaque density gradient centrifugation and then cryopreserved in liquid nitrogen vapor phase. Purity and quantity of every magnetically sorted T cell population were checked by analytical flow cytometry. From each sorted fraction, genomic DNA was isolated and quantified by UV absorbance on a Nanodrop 2000c. V is shortened by 7 bases, J by 6 bases, and the region joining them spans 13 bases. Taken from the germline V gene (reference sequence), the CDR1 and CDR2 loops are SEHNR and FQNEAQ. Measured from the cysteine to the phenylalanine, the CDR3 is 13 residues long. Left in the record is the CDR3 DNA by itself, 39 bases read in frame from the first base.

Using the deep immunoSEQ assay, TCR CDR3 regions were amplified from genomic DNA by multiplex PCR. Extracted genomic DNA from each cell subset was spread evenly across all wells of several immunoSEQ 96-well plates, with each plate serving as a replicate. Each replicate PCR for sorted subsets received around 0.2 ug genomic DNA, equal to about 30,000 T cell genomes. Purified libraries were measured with a Qubit 3.0 fluorometer, size-checked on a Bioanalyzer 2100, and measured again with the KAPA Library Quantification kit. Every immunoSEQ 96-well plate was sequenced on a dedicated single-read 150-cycle Illumina NextSeq 550 flow cell. The source study handled its data this way. Because only junctional sequences without quality scores were contained in the immunoSEQ output, filtering matching that applied to full-length reads could not be performed. To assign V/J genes and CDR3, sequences were annotated against IMGT germline references using PyIR, a Python wrapper for IgBLAST v1.9. Reads were filtered out if the reads had weak V/J assignments (E-value above 1e-6), no CDR3, stop codons, out-of-frame junctions, or ambiguous translated residues. A V3J clonotype was defined by an identical inferred V gene, J gene, and CDR3 amino acid sequence. Percentage overlap between repertoires was computed as shared unique clonotypes divided by the size of the smaller repertoire. Three approaches were used to assess repertoire richness: RTK rarefaction, the Chao1 estimator, and Recon v2.1 estimates of unobserved clonotypes. Generation probabilities for all TCRbeta clonotypes obtained by the gDNA method from a handful of donors were computed using OLGA. This immuneACCESS table, as held by TCRdb, lists in-frame sequences with V and J called but not all clones. Of the missing ones, under half trace to an unresolved V gene in checked studies; the others have no known cause. The DNA was the basis for D and trimming; V, J and clone size are from that table. Within this sample are roughly 640,000 clones, with about 74% of them counted one time only. The ten largest clones add up to roughly 1.7% of the sample.

Sequencing input: memory CD4+ T cells sorted from blood. The label giving this sample's cell subset or site can be read as: CD45RA-negative fraction. This receptor was taken from a woman aged 25 to 39 in good health. The chain is encoded by TRBV7-9 joined to TRBJ2-1; perhaps TRBD2 is the D gene, with 6 bases matching. At the DNA level, the sequence is TGTGCCAGCACCGCACTAGCTATCAATGAGCAGTTCTTC. Its translation is CASTALAINEQFF.